This T cell receptor (beta chain) was captured by sequencing in a study of sequential checkpoint blockade in melanoma. TCRdb's table, derived via immunoSEQ multiplex PCR, lists solely in-frame clones and lacks some. Here the sample spans 10,000 or so clones, around 83% being singletons. This sample's treatment: randomized to nivolumab then ipilimumab (arm A) or the reverse (arm B). This clone was seen more than once but under ten times. The CDR3 has 16 amino acids. V shed 4 bases, J shed 0 bases, and the junction held 7 bases outside the gene matches. Germline V lookup: CDR1 SEHNR, CDR2 FQNEAQ (reference sequence).

V gene TRBV7-9 combines with J gene TRBJ2-3; 7 bases map to TRBD1. The receptor comes from a human donor with melanoma. This specimen was CD8+ T cells sorted from blood (inferred from file names), taken from a patient given nivolumab and ipilimumab in sequence. The CDR3 bases are TGTGCCAGCAGCTCAACGGACAGGAAGAGCACAGATACGCAGTATTTT. It is translated as CASSSTDRKSTDTQYF. Full variable domain (rest looked up from reference TRBV7-9 and TRBJ2-3): DTGVSQNPRHKITKRGQNVTFRCDPISEHNRLYWYRQTLGQGPEFLTYFQNEAQLEKSRLLSDRFSAERPKGSFSTLEIQRTEQGDSAMYLCASSSTDRKSTDTQYFGPGTRLTVL.